There are a few counts of the clone carrying this TCR beta chain. Stated treatment: randomized to nivolumab then ipilimumab (arm A) or the reverse (arm B). Sequencing used immunoSEQ multiplex PCR; TCRdb keeps in-frame clones, though not all of them. The sample carries just over 9,000 clones, over 50% recorded once. This entry comes from a study of sequential checkpoint blockade in melanoma. The CDR3 spans 17 residues. V lost 0 bases and J lost 0; bases outside the gene matches: 7. Per germline, CDR1 SGHNT and CDR2 YYREEE (reference sequence). This chain links TRBV5-4 with TRBJ2-3, with TRBD2 matching over 7 bases. The material was CD8+ T cells sorted from blood (inferred from file names), obtained from a patient given nivolumab and ipilimumab in sequence. This TCR derives from a human donor with melanoma. Here the CDR3 DNA reads TGTGCCAGCAGCTTGGTACCCGGGACTACCAGCACAGATACGCAGTATTTT. Its translation is CASSLVPGTTSTDTQYF.